This T cell receptor beta chain was recorded in a study of beta chain features in type 1 diabetes. Study overall: No age, gender or cell yield differences were seen between patients and healthy donors.

Sorted cells reached over 95% purity in every population. The CDR3 is 16 amino acids. Only a few counts were recorded for this clone. cDNA synthesis used the whole RNA isolate, giving expressed TCRB sequences. Measured with immunoSEQ multiplex PCR; TCRdb has only the in-frame clones, and not every one. Of under 800,000 clones in the sample, about a sixth were seen once. Sequenced material: naive CD4+ T cells from blood. The clonotype comes from a man younger than 30 in good health. The rearrangement uses TRBV21-1 and TRBJ1-2; TRBD1 is the table's D call and was not checked against the DNA. TRBV21-1 is a pseudogene segment. CDR3 sequence (DNA): TGTGCCAGCAGCAAAGATGGGACAGGGGGTCATTATGGCTACACCTTC. This gives the protein CASSKDGTGGHYGYTF.